This T cell receptor beta chain was recorded in a study of blood T cell repertoires in COVID-19. For the study at large: Spain, Italy and the United States supplied samples that represented acute and convalescent COVID-19. In each case, the material was cDNA or gDNA derived from T cells, B-cell-depleted T cells, or PBMCs.

CDR1 is SGHNT, CDR2 YYREEE, per germline (reference sequence). V was pared by 4 bases and J by 4 bases, with 14 bases between. The CDR3 runs to 14 residues. Per the original data handling: By means of reference gene primer amplification, nucleated cell counts were estimated. Libraries were prepared by immunoSEQ multiplex PCR; TCRdb keeps only in-frame clonotypes and omits some of them. V, J and clone size derive from that table, while D and trimming were established from the DNA sequence. The table records approximately 210,000 clones, approximately 81% of them present only once. This receptor was obtained from a man aged 25-45 years with active or convalescent COVID-19. V usage is TRBV5-4 and J usage is TRBJ2-5, with a weak D call TRBD2 (6 bases). Material: peripheral blood. The CDR3, as DNA: TGTGCCAGCAGCCGCCAGGACTATCGAGAGACCCAGTACTTC. This encodes CASSRQDYRETQYF.